This TCR beta chain was retrieved from a study of shared clonotypes between healthy human individuals (dated by TCRdb to 2020 to 2022). Concerning the study at large: The cohort comprised two women and three men aged 18 to 49 years. Per donor, three plates each were used for CD4 naive and CD4 memory, two for CD8 naive, and one for CD8 memory. The study deeply sequenced blood TCR repertoires of about 5 healthy adults to estimate repertoire size and the extent of clonotype sharing between individuals. Between about 0.85 and 10 billion PBMCs per donor were obtained by leukapheresis. Different laboratories and diverse techniques were used to prepare libraries and sequence TCR repertoires, to increase sequencing depth and limit assay-specific biases. Study-wide findings and limitations: Larger estimated clonotype richness was generally found for naive subsets than for memory subsets. Sampling was restricted to blood, and TCR repertoires in tissues likely differ from the TCR repertoires found in blood. Higher generation probabilities were observed for clonotypes shared by all four sorted-subset donors than for non-shared clonotypes. About 5% of naive CD4, 3.5% of naive CD8, approximately 2% of memory CD4, and roughly 0.4% of memory CD8 clonotypes were shared across several donors. Based on pairwise subsampling, the degree of clonotype sharing among donors was expected to be affected by sequencing depth. Incomplete sequencing was indicated by rarefaction of sorted-subset datasets, despite the large sequencing depth. Because the study included a small number of donors, the genetic and exposure-history diversity represented was limited.

Donors were healthy HIV-negative adults with no recently reported acute infections or vaccinations. All donors were Caucasian adults living in Nashville, Tennessee, USA. CD4+ T cells were enriched by magnetic negative selection, after which naive cells were positively selected on CD45RA and the negative fraction was taken as the memory subset. Blood was collected by leukapheresis, and PBMCs were isolated by Ficoll-Histopaque density gradient centrifugation and then cryopreserved in liquid nitrogen vapor phase. Analytical flow cytometry was used to check the purity and quantity of each magnetically sorted T cell population. Genomic DNA was isolated from every sorted fraction and measured by UV absorbance on a Nanodrop 2000c. Using the deep immunoSEQ assay, multiplex PCR amplified TCR CDR3 regions from genomic DNA. Extracted genomic DNA from each cell subset was distributed evenly across all wells of several immunoSEQ 96-well plates, and each plate was treated as a replicate. For sorted subsets, approximately 190 ng of genomic DNA, equivalent to 25,000 to 35,000 T cell genomes, went into each replicate PCR. Purified libraries were quantified with a Qubit 3.0 fluorometer, sized on a Bioanalyzer 2100, and re-quantified with the KAPA Library Quantification kit. Each immunoSEQ 96-well plate was sequenced on its own single-read 150-cycle Illumina NextSeq 550 flow cell. In the source study's methods: Because the immunoSEQ output included only junctional sequences and no quality scores, the filtering could not be the same as the filtering used for full-length reads. Sequences were annotated with PyIR, a Python wrapper for IgBLAST v1.9, and V/J genes and CDR3 were assigned using IMGT germline references. Any read was removed if the V/J assignment was weak (E-value above 1e-6), the CDR3 was missing, or the read contained stop codons, out-of-frame junctions, or ambiguous translated residues. A V3J clonotype was defined by an identical inferred V gene, J gene, and CDR3 amino acid sequence. Percentage overlap between repertoires was calculated by dividing the number of shared unique clonotypes by the size of the smaller repertoire. Repertoire richness was assessed with RTK rarefaction, the Chao1 estimator, and Recon v2.1 estimates of unobserved clonotypes. Generation probabilities were computed with OLGA for all TCRbeta clonotypes obtained by the gDNA method from several donors. TCRdb stores this immuneACCESS table with in-frame sequences only. Part of the clones is absent; in the studies checked, under half of the shortfall reflects unresolved V genes, and no reason is known for the rest. The DNA was the basis for D and trimming; V, J and clone size are from that table. The table for this sample lists 2 million to 2.5 million clones; approximately 96% of them were counted only once. The ten largest account for more than 0.1% of the sample.

Note on this clone: Its antigen specificity is not known. The record has no base qualities; no much larger clone is one base away.

The sequenced sample was naive CD4+ T cells sorted from blood. The cell subset or site label here, explained by the study, means: CD45RA+ positively selected. This TCR was sampled from a man aged 18 to 30 in good health.

The nucleotides are TGTGCCAGCAGTTTAATGGGGCCCGGGGAGCTGTTTTTT. Translation gives CASSLMGPGELFF. In this chain, TRBV27 is recombined with TRBJ2-2, with TRBD1 perhaps the D gene, on 5 matching bases. Deletion took 2 bases off V and 6 bases off J, with a span of 7 bases between the germline ends. Reading the germline V gene (reference sequence) gives CDR1 MNHEY and CDR2 SMNVEV. Measured from the cysteine to the phenylalanine, the CDR3 is 13 residues long. The only DNA kept is the CDR3, 39 bases in frame from the first base.